Listed here is a single T cell receptor beta chain. What it binds is not known. This entry comes from a study of shared clonotypes between healthy human individuals. Study-level points and caveats: Collection of samples was limited to blood; tissue repertoires likely differ. Around 4.9% of naive CD4 clonotypes were shared across four donors. Estimated richness values were generally larger in naive subsets than in memory subsets.

Assay execution proceeded at the deep level. Method: immunoSEQ multiplex PCR; TCRdb's copy keeps in-frame clones and lacks some. The sample lists roughly 2.5 million clones, roughly nine tenths occurring once. Germline V gives CDR1 SEHNR, CDR2 FQNEAQ (reference sequence). The V gene end was trimmed by 4 bases and the J gene end by 3 bases; junction bases not matched to a gene: 4. The CDR3 runs 16 residues. The clonotype was recovered from a man aged 18 to 30 in good health. The chain couples TRBV7-9 to TRBJ2-1; TRBD2 agrees at 12 bases. Material for sequencing was naive CD4+ T cells sorted from blood. The subset was: CD45RA+ positively selected. For the CDR3, the DNA is TGTGCCAGCAGCTCTAGCGGGAGGGTAAACTACAATGAGCAGTTCTTC. It translates to CASSSSGRVNYNEQFF.